Below, 23 T cell receptor beta chains from the same sample are listed, as sequenced in a study of T cells in narcolepsy. TCRdb's copy holds only in-frame clones and misses some; the assay was immunoSEQ multiplex PCR. Here the sample spans 25,000 to 40,000 clones, 75% to 90% being singletons. Sequenced material: CD45RA- memory CD4+ T cells from PBMCs. The source of these receptors is a human donor with narcolepsy.

The chain couples TRBV7-6 to TRBJ2-3; D not resolved. Germline assignment: CDR1 SGHVS and CDR2 FNYEAQ. The germline V and J ends were trimmed by 3 bases and 5 bases, with 6 bases remaining between them. The CDR3 spans 12 residues. The CDR3 spells CASSFLQDTQYF. CDR3 DNA sequence: TGTGCCAGCAGCTTCTTACAAGATACGCAGTATTTT.

The J gene is TRBJ2-3, the V gene TRBV6-5; D not resolved. Germline V gene lookup returns CDR1 MNHEY and CDR2 SVGAGI. V lost 2 bases and J lost 2, with 11 bases in between. This CDR3 is built from 15 residues. The chain's CDR3 is CASSYRVTATDTQYF. CDR3 coding DNA: TGTGCCAGCAGTTACAGGGTTACGGCCACAGATACGCAGTATTTT.

This clone was seen only once. The genes are TRBV11-2 and TRBJ2-3; no reliable D call. There are 14 residues in the CDR3. V lost 6 bases and J lost 4, with 14 bases in between. Germline CDR1 reads SGHAT; CDR2 reads FQNNGV. CDR3 amino acids: CASRPSGSPDTQYF. The CDR3 coding sequence is TGTGCCAGCAGACCGTCTGGCTCCCCAGATACGCAGTATTTT.

The chain is built from TRBV28 and TRBJ2-5; 7 positions agree with TRBD1. Germline loops: CDR1 MDHEN, CDR2 SYDVKM. The trim removed 10 bases at V and 2 bases at J, leaving 7 bases unmatched. The CDR3 runs to 13 residues. The CDR3 sequence: CATKTGAQETQYF. The CDR3 DNA follows: TGTGCCACCAAAACAGGGGCACAAGAGACCCAGTACTTC.

The rearrangement joins TRBV18 to TRBJ2-1; the D is unclear. There are 15 residues in the CDR3. The ends were cut back, 2 bases at V and 4 bases at J, with 12 bases in the middle. Germline assignment: CDR1 KGHSH and CDR2 LQKENI. The CDR3 bases are TGTGCCAGCTCACCATCGGACGGGTATTACAATGAGCAGTTCTTC. Translated: CASSPSDGYYNEQFF.

The chain carries TRBV9 and TRBJ1-2; tentative D call: TRBD1 (6 bases). V was clipped by 7 bases and J by 8 bases, with 18 bases between them. The CDR3 is 13 amino acids. Germline loops: CDR1 SGDLS, CDR2 YYNGEE. As DNA, the CDR3 is TGTGCCAGCTCCCCGAATCAGGGGCAGGGCTACACCTTC. This translates into CASSPNQGQGYTF.

This rearrangement joins TRBV5-5 to TRBJ1-4; 8 bases are shared with TRBD1. V was pared by 4 bases and J by 3 bases, with 8 bases of the junction left unmatched. Germline V gene lookup returns CDR1 SGHKS and CDR2 YYEKEE (reference sequence). This CDR3 region has 16 residues. The CDR3 protein is CASSQQGASSNEKLFF. The CDR3 DNA reads as TGTGCCAGCAGCCAGCAGGGGGCTTCGTCTAATGAAAAACTGTTTTTT.

Only one count was recorded for this clone. The chain has TRBV30 and TRBJ1-2; D unclear. The CDR3 sequence is 13 residues long. Germline lookup yields CDR1 GTSNPN and CDR2 SVGIG (reference sequence). V was pared by 0 bases and J by 0 bases, with 5 bases between. The CDR3 region is CAWSVNANYGYTF. The CDR3, as DNA: TGTGCCTGGAGTGTAAATGCTAACTATGGCTACACCTTC.

The genes are TRBV6-5 and TRBJ2-7; 8 bases are shared with TRBD1. V lost 2 bases, J lost 2 bases, and 5 bases stayed unmatched. The germline V gene has CDR1 MNHEY and CDR2 SVGAGI. The CDR3 consists of 15 residues. CDR3 coding DNA: TGTGCCAGCAGTTACAGTGGACAGGGAGCCTACGAGCAGTACTTC. It translates to CASSYSGQGAYEQYF.

This clone came up once. The gene calls are TRBV4-1 and TRBJ1-6; 8 nucleotides line up with TRBD1. The junction had 2 bases not matched to a gene; V was cut back by 0 bases and J by 7 bases. Germline V CDR1 and CDR2: MGHRA, YSYEKL. The CDR3 runs to 15 residues. CDR3 DNA sequence: TGCGCCAGCAGCCAAGATACAGGGGGAAATTCACCCCTCCACTTT. This codes for CASSQDTGGNSPLHF.

To note about this clone: A junction boundary mismatches the germline segment, possibly from a read error. V usage is TRBV9 and J usage is TRBJ1-5; 7 bases map to TRBD1. CDR3 length: 13 residues. Germline assignment: CDR1 SGDLS and CDR2 YYNGEE. The CDR3 DNA reads as TGTGCCGGCAGCGTCACAGGGGATCAGCCCCAGCATTTT. Its translation: CAGSVTGDQPQHF.

The chain combines TRBV7-3 with TRBJ1-1; D gene uncertain. Germline V gene sequence: CDR1 SGHTA, CDR2 FQGTGA. The V end was cut by 6 bases, the J end by 5 bases, with 16 bases between. The CDR3 loop spans 14 amino acids. The chain's CDR3 is CASSLDGVVTEAFF. The CDR3 DNA sequence: TGTGCCAGCAGTCTAGACGGGGTTGTAACTGAAGCTTTCTTT.

V is TRBV28 and J is TRBJ1-1; D not certain. Germline V CDR1 and CDR2: MDHEN, SYDVKM. CDR3 length: 12 residues. V lost 1 base to trimming and J lost 7 bases, with 7 bases between them. This CDR3 reads CASSLSVVEAFF. CDR3 DNA sequence: TGTGCCAGCAGTTTATCTGTAGTTGAAGCTTTCTTT. Looking up the rest from reference TRBV28 and TRBJ1-1 gives the full variable domain: DVKVTQSSRYLVKRTGEKVFLECVQDMDHENMFWYRQDPGLGLRLIYFSYDVKMKEKGDIPEGYSVSREKKERFSLILESASTNQTSMYLCASSLSVVEAFFGQGTRLTVV.

The chain is built from TRBV25-1 and TRBJ1-4; D might be TRBD1 (5 bases). The CDR3 has 15 residues. CDR1 is MGHDK, CDR2 SYGVNS, per germline. Between the trimmed V and J ends, which lost 2 bases and 4 bases, there was a span of 11 bases. CDR3 region: CASSELKQVNEKLFF. The CDR3 region has the DNA TGTGCCAGCAGTGAACTTAAACAGGTTAATGAAAAACTGTTTTTT.

The chain is built from TRBV11-3 and TRBJ2-1; perhaps TRBD1 as D (5 bases). The CDR3 has 14 residues. The germline CDR1 and CDR2 sequences are SGHNT and YENEEA. V lost 1 base to trimming and J lost 4 bases, with 8 bases between them. Here the CDR3 DNA reads TGTGCCAGCAGCTTAGTAGGGGCATACAATGAGCAGTTCTTC. Translated: CASSLVGAYNEQFF.

The rearrangement uses TRBV27 and TRBJ1-2; D perhaps matches TRBD1 (6 bases). The CDR3 sequence is 15 residues long. The V gene lost 5 bases and the J gene lost 2 bases, with 15 bases spanning the gap. Per the germline V gene, CDR1 is MNHEY and CDR2 is SMNVEV (reference sequence). CDR3 loop: CASSPISGANYGYTF. The CDR3 nucleotides read TGTGCCAGCAGTCCCATATCAGGGGCCAACTATGGCTACACCTTC.

The J gene is TRBJ2-3, the V gene TRBV5-1, with D perhaps TRBD2 (5 bases). Germline V lookup: CDR1 SGHRS, CDR2 YFSETQ. The CDR3 contains 15 residues. Trimming shortened V by 1 base and J by 4 bases, and 13 bases separated the two germline ends. The CDR3 DNA follows: TGCGCCAGCAGCTTGCGGGGAGTAGGCGCAGATACGCAGTATTTT. Amino acid sequence: CASSLRGVGADTQYF.

The chain uses TRBV11-2 and TRBJ2-3; the D is unclear. This CDR3 is 11 amino acids long. Germline CDR1 and CDR2: SGHAT and FQNNGV. The V gene lost 4 bases and the J gene lost 5 bases, with 4 bases spanning the gap. DNA of the CDR3: TGTGCCAGCAGCTCTAGAGATACGCAGTATTTT. Its protein is CASSSRDTQYF.

This clone was recorded a few times. The CDR3 sequence is CASSIVPTIPTEAFF. In nucleotides, the CDR3 is TGTGCCAGTAGTATAGTTCCGACCATCCCCACTGAAGCTTTCTTT. The chain combines TRBV19 with TRBJ1-1; D ambiguous. Trimming took 1 base from V and 4 from J, leaving 13 bases between them. Germline values: CDR1 LNHDA, CDR2 SQIVND (reference sequence). CDR3 length: 15 residues.

DNA for the CDR3: TGTGCCAGCAGCGCTGGGACAAGAGCCTCCCAAGAGACCCAGTACTTC. It specifies CASSAGTRASQETQYF. The V call is TRBV7-3, the J call TRBJ2-5, with TRBD1 as a possible D gene (6 bases). The CDR3 is 16 amino acids. Trimming stripped 5 bases from V and 1 base from J, with 17 bases between. The germline CDR1 and CDR2 sequences are SGHTA and FQGTGA.

This rearrangement joins TRBV9 to TRBJ2-1; TRBD1 agrees at 9 bases. CDR3 length equals 15 residues. The ends lost 0 bases at V and 3 bases at J; junction bases unmatched: 1. CDR1 and CDR2 from the germline V gene are SGDLS and YYNGEE. As DNA, the CDR3 is TGTGCCAGCAGCGTAGGGGACAGGGACTACAATGAGCAGTTCTTC. Its translation: CASSVGDRDYNEQFF.

In the case of this clone: At one of its ends the junction is not consistent with the germline gene, which may arise from a read error. V gene TRBV29-1 combines with J gene TRBJ1-2; no clear D. Per germline, CDR1 SQVTM and CDR2 ANQGSEA. The CDR3 extends over 10 amino acids. CDR3 DNA: TGCAGCGTTAGGCAGCCACAACGGGCCTTC. Translating it yields CSVRQPQRAF.

CDR3: CASSLPADTQYF. Written as DNA, the CDR3 is TGTGCCAGCAGCTTACCGGCAGATACGCAGTATTTT. The V gene is TRBV7-8, the J gene TRBJ2-3; D gene unclear. Trimming removed 2 bases from V and 4 bases from J, with 4 bases in between. This CDR3 comprises 12 residues. From germline, CDR1 is SGHVS and CDR2 FQNEAQ.